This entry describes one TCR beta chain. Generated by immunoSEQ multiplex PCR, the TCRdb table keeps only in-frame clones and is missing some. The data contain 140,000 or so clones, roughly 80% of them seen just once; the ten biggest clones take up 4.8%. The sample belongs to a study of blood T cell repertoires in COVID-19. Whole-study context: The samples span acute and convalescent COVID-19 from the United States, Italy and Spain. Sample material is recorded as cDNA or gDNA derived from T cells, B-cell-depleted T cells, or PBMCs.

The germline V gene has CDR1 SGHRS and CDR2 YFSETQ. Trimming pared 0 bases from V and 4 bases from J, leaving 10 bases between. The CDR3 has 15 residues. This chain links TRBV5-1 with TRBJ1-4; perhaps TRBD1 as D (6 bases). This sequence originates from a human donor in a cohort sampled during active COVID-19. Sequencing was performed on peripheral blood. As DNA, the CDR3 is TGCGCCAGCAGCTTGGAGGGGGAGTTTAATGAAAAACTGTTTTTT. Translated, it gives CASSLEGEFNEKLFF.